Below are 14 T cell receptor beta chains sequenced from a single sample in a study of metastatic and nonmetastatic thyroid tumors. TCRdb re-called the PCR reads via MiXCR. Found here are fewer than 9,000 clones, approximately 32% of them singletons; the top ten hold about a tenth. The entire patient cohort was treatment-naive prior to thyroid surgery. Sequencing used tumor tissue. These receptors were obtained from a female donor with papillary thyroid cancer or a benign thyroid nodule (not recorded which). Some clones in this sample may be carry-over from other donors' samples.

Concerning this clone: One end of the junction does not line up with germline, which may come from a read error. This chain connects TRBV5-1 to TRBJ2-1, with TRBD2 matching over 9 bases. Germline CDR1 and CDR2: SGHRS and YFSETQ. The CDR3 sequence is 18 residues long. DNA for the CDR3: TGCGCCAGCAGCTTGGTACCCCAGGTGACTAGCGGTAGGGCCCAGAGCGTCTTC. Translated, it gives CASSLVPQVTSGRAQSVF.

The CDR3 sequence: CASSDSTSGNSPLHF. Here the CDR3 DNA reads TGTGCCAGCAGTGACTCGACCAGTGGCAATTCACCCCTCCACTTT. This chain joins TRBV6-4 and TRBJ1-6, with unresolved D. CDR3 length: 15 amino acids. Trimming shortened V by 0 bases and J by 7 bases, and 10 bases separated the two germline ends. Germline CDR1 reads MRHNA; CDR2 reads SNTAGT.

This clone is labeled as medium-sized. This specimen includes other DNA sequences encoding the same CDR3. The V gene is TRBV20-1, the J gene TRBJ2-3, with 8 bases that match TRBD2. The CDR3 is 15 residues long. CDR1 DFQATT and CDR2 SNEGSKA come from the germline V gene (reference sequence). J lost 2 bases, V lost 6 bases, and 10 bases had no gene match. CDR3 amino acids: CSAPEVAGPTDTQYF. CDR3 nucleotide sequence: TGCAGTGCCCCGGAGGTAGCGGGGCCCACAGATACGCAGTATTTT.

The rearrangement joins TRBV24-1 to TRBJ2-5, with 9 bases matching TRBD1. Germline V gene sequence: CDR1 KGHDR, CDR2 SFDVKD. The J segment lost 7 bases and the V segment lost 7 bases, leaving 15 bases of the junction unmatched. This CDR3 is built from 16 residues. CDR3 nucleotides: TGTGCCACCAGCGACCGGGGACAGGGTTCTGGGCTGACCCAGTACTTC. Residues: CATSDRGQGSGLTQYF.

The rearrangement uses TRBV12-3 or TRBV12-4 and TRBJ2-1, with TRBD2 identical over 8 bases. The V and J ends lost 4 bases and 10 bases, in that order; junction bases with no gene match: 12. CDR3 size: 15 residues. The CDR3 sequence is CASSSLAGLNREQFF. The CDR3 DNA follows: TGTGCCAGCAGTTCTTTAGCGGGATTAAACAGAGAGCAGTTCTTC.

This clone was found a few times. The chain couples TRBV30 to TRBJ2-7; D not certain. V was cut by 1 base and J by 6 bases, with 7 bases left in between. There are 11 residues in the CDR3. The germline V gene has CDR1 GTSNPN and CDR2 SVGIG (reference sequence). The CDR3 region is CAWSGSFEQYF. CDR3 nucleotide sequence: TGTGCCTGGAGTGGGTCTTTCGAGCAGTACTTC.

The chain uses TRBV12-3 or TRBV12-4 and TRBJ2-7; D gene unclear. The germline V and J ends were trimmed by 2 bases and 3 bases, with 14 bases remaining between them. The CDR3 has 15 residues. In DNA, the CDR3 is TGTGCCAGCAGTTTATCTCCCGTCGGCAGCTACGAGCAGTACTTC. This translates into CASSLSPVGSYEQYF.

The genes are TRBV19 and TRBJ2-7, with unresolved D. Looked up from germline, CDR1 is LNHDA and CDR2 is SQIVND (reference sequence). CDR3 length: 12 amino acids. Trimming stripped 3 bases from V and 0 bases from J, with 3 bases between. CDR3: CASSMPSYEQYF. CDR3 DNA sequence: TGTGCCAGTAGTATGCCCTCCTACGAGCAGTACTTC.

This clone was seen many times. The rearrangement joins TRBV4-3 to TRBJ2-1; D gene ambiguous. Trimming removed 1 base from V and 7 bases from J, with 11 bases in between. CDR3 length equals 14 residues. CDR1 and CDR2 (germline): LGHNA, YSLEER. As DNA, the CDR3 is TGCGCCAGCAGCCAAGTTACCCGTACAAATGAGCAGTTCTTC. Amino acids: CASSQVTRTNEQFF.

The J gene is TRBJ2-7, the V gene TRBV20-1; D may be TRBD1 (6 bases). This CDR3 is 14 amino acids long. The V end lost 5 bases, the J end lost 0 bases, and 14 bases lay between the germline ends. Germline CDR1 reads DFQATT; CDR2 reads SNEGSKA (reference sequence). CDR3 residues: CSAPVRQDSYEQYF. The CDR3 DNA sequence: TGCAGTGCTCCGGTCAGACAGGACTCCTACGAGCAGTACTTC.

This clone occurred many times. This chain uses TRBV10-3 with TRBJ2-2; 10 bases align to TRBD2. V lost 5 bases to trimming and J lost 3 bases; unmatched junction nucleotides: 3. The CDR3 is 15 residues long. Germline V lookup: CDR1 ENHRY, CDR2 SYGVKD. The CDR3 nucleotides read TGTGCCATCAGTAGGACTAGCGGCTACACCGGGGAGCTGTTTTTT. This codes for CAISRTSGYTGELFF.

In this sample, this clone is medium-sized. The V call is TRBV24-1, the J call TRBJ2-2, with TRBD1 matching over 7 bases. The V segment lost 4 bases and the J segment 3 bases; nucleotides outside the gene matches: 4. The V gene's germline CDR1 is KGHDR and CDR2 SFDVKD. This CDR3 region has 15 residues. The CDR3 loop reads CATSDQGTDTGELFF. The CDR3 DNA is TGTGCCACCAGTGACCAGGGGACAGACACCGGGGAGCTGTTTTTT.

Sample share makes this clone medium-sized. J is TRBJ2-7 and V is TRBV11-2, with TRBD2 identical over 8 bases. The trim removed 5 bases at V and 12 bases at J, leaving 6 bases unmatched. This CDR3 spans 11 amino acids. From germline, CDR1 is SGHAT and CDR2 FQNNGV. The CDR3 reads CASSLRGGLYF. Here the CDR3 DNA reads TGTGCCAGCAGCCTCCGCGGGGGGCTGTACTTC.

By frequency in the sample, this clone is medium-sized (0.01 to 0.1%). A read error may produce the germline difference seen at one junction end. The chain recombines TRBV28 with TRBJ2-1; 7 positions agree with TRBD2. The germline gives CDR1 MDHEN, CDR2 SYDVKM. The CDR3 length is 12 residues. CDR3 in DNA: TGTGCCAGCAGTTTACAGACGGGACTACGGATCTTC. Protein: CASSLQTGLRIF.